Listed here is a single T cell receptor beta chain. Germline assignment: CDR1 ENHRY and CDR2 SYGVKD. V dropped 4 bases and J dropped 5; count of bases not matched to a gene: 4. CDR3 length: 14 residues. This specimen belongs to a study of shared clonotypes between healthy human individuals. Assay used: immunoSEQ multiplex PCR; TCRdb lists only in-frame clones, some missing. This repertoire shows 2 million to 2.5 million clones, about 94% found once; its top ten account for over 0.1%. Sequencing was carried out using naive CD4+ T cells sorted from blood. Subset described: CD45RA+ positively selected. The J gene is TRBJ2-1, the V gene TRBV10-3, with 8 bases fitting TRBD2. The origin of this receptor is a man aged 18 to 30 in good health. This chain's CDR3 is CAISVVAGNNEQFF. DNA of the CDR3: TGTGCCATCAGTGTTGTAGCGGGGAACAATGAGCAGTTCTTC.